These T cell receptor beta chains were read from a single sample in a study of blood T cell repertoires in COVID-19. The method was immunoSEQ multiplex PCR; TCRdb's version includes in-frame clones alone and lacks a portion of them. The sample lists 130,000 or so clones, approximately 84% occurring once. The sample taken for sequencing was peripheral blood. All receptors come from a woman in her fifties or sixties with acute or convalescent COVID-19. CDR3s include the opening cysteine and the closing phenylalanine or tryptophan. Fields, in order: CDR3 length, D gene, J gene, clone size, V gene, CDR3 protein, CDR3 DNA. D genes are given only for firm matches. Clone size is shown for a subset of rows, as once, few, many or a class of expanded clone.

CDR3 length: 15; D gene: -; J gene: TRBJ1-4; clone size: -; V gene: TRBV5-5; CDR3 protein: CASSPGVGSNEKLFF; CDR3 DNA: TGTGCCAGCAGCCCAGGGGTAGGGAGCAACGAAAAACTGTTTTTT
CDR3 length: 14; D gene: TRBD1; J gene: TRBJ2-5; clone size: -; V gene: TRBV5-1; CDR3 protein: CASSRPGGQETQYF; CDR3 DNA: TGCGCCAGTAGCAGGCCAGGGGGCCAAGAGACCCAGTACTTC
CDR3 length: 14; D gene: -; J gene: TRBJ1-1; clone size: -; V gene: TRBV5-1; CDR3 protein: CASSPGNRDTEAFF; CDR3 DNA: TGCGCCAGCAGCCCAGGGAACAGGGACACTGAAGCTTTCTTT
CDR3 length: 16; D gene: TRBD1; J gene: TRBJ1-1; clone size: -; V gene: TRBV6-2/TRBV6-3; CDR3 protein: CASSPYGTGENTEAFF; CDR3 DNA: TGTGCCAGCAGTCCCTATGGGACAGGAGAGAACACTGAAGCTTTCTTT
CDR3 length: 16; D gene: TRBD1; J gene: TRBJ2-5; clone size: few; V gene: TRBV18; CDR3 protein: CASSPGTANSGETQYF; CDR3 DNA: TGTGCCAGCTCTCCCGGGACAGCAAATTCCGGAGAGACCCAGTACTTC
CDR3 length: 16; D gene: -; J gene: TRBJ2-3; clone size: -; V gene: TRBV9; CDR3 protein: CASSVRHRERTDTQYF; CDR3 DNA: TGTGCCAGCAGCGTAAGGCACAGGGAGCGCACAGATACGCAGTATTTT
CDR3 length: 14; D gene: TRBD1; J gene: TRBJ1-1; clone size: -; V gene: TRBV15; CDR3 protein: CATSRDKTGTGAFF; CDR3 DNA: TGTGCCACCAGCAGAGATAAAACCGGGACAGGGGCTTTCTTT
CDR3 length: 11; D gene: TRBD1; J gene: TRBJ1-1; clone size: -; V gene: TRBV20-1; CDR3 protein: CSASQGIEAFF; CDR3 DNA: TGCAGTGCTTCACAGGGGATTGAAGCTTTCTTT
CDR3 length: 14; D gene: -; J gene: TRBJ1-5; clone size: -; V gene: TRBV27; CDR3 protein: CASSLMGANQPQHF; CDR3 DNA: TGTGCCAGCAGTTTAATGGGGGCAAATCAGCCCCAGCATTTT
CDR3 length: 12; D gene: -; J gene: TRBJ1-2; clone size: -; V gene: TRBV30; CDR3 protein: CAWRLGGHGYTF; CDR3 DNA: TGTGCCTGGCGCTTGGGGGGACATGGCTACACCTTC
CDR3 length: 16; D gene: TRBD1; J gene: TRBJ2-3; clone size: few; V gene: TRBV7-9; CDR3 protein: CASSSWDRESTDTQYF; CDR3 DNA: TGTGCCAGCAGCTCGTGGGACAGGGAGAGCACAGATACGCAGTATTTT
CDR3 length: 14; D gene: TRBD1; J gene: TRBJ1-2; clone size: -; V gene: TRBV6-1; CDR3 protein: CASSEALDRGGYTF; CDR3 DNA: TGTGCCAGCAGTGAAGCGCTTGACAGGGGAGGCTACACCTTC
CDR3 length: 13; D gene: -; J gene: TRBJ1-2; clone size: -; V gene: TRBV29-1; CDR3 protein: CSVDRGEKGGYTF; CDR3 DNA: TGCAGCGTTGATCGGGGGGAAAAAGGTGGCTACACCTTC
CDR3 length: 14; D gene: -; J gene: TRBJ2-7; clone size: -; V gene: TRBV6-5; CDR3 protein: CASKELSGGTLQYF; CDR3 DNA: TGTGCCAGCAAAGAACTTTCAGGAGGTACGCTGCAGTACTTC
CDR3 length: 13; D gene: -; J gene: TRBJ1-2; clone size: few; V gene: TRBV6-5; CDR3 protein: CASSPGANYGYTF; CDR3 DNA: TGTGCCAGCAGTCCAGGGGCTAACTATGGCTACACCTTC
CDR3 length: 13; D gene: TRBD1; J gene: TRBJ1-2; clone size: -; V gene: TRBV30; CDR3 protein: CAFFRDRVYGYTF; CDR3 DNA: TGTGCCTTCTTCCGGGACAGGGTATATGGCTACACCTTC
CDR3 length: 15; D gene: -; J gene: TRBJ1-6; clone size: once; V gene: TRBV2; CDR3 protein: CASESQTGNNSPLHF; CDR3 DNA: TGTGCCAGCGAGTCCCAGACAGGCAATAATTCACCCCTCCACTTT
CDR3 length: 16; D gene: -; J gene: TRBJ2-5; clone size: -; V gene: TRBV9; CDR3 protein: CASSVASGRPTETQYF; CDR3 DNA: TGTGCCAGCAGCGTAGCCTCGGGTCGGCCGACCGAGACCCAGTACTTC
CDR3 length: 14; D gene: -; J gene: TRBJ2-7; clone size: -; V gene: TRBV5-1; CDR3 protein: CASSSTASSYEQYF; CDR3 DNA: TGCGCCAGCAGCTCGACTGCGAGCTCCTACGAGCAGTACTTC
CDR3 length: 14; D gene: -; J gene: TRBJ2-1; clone size: -; V gene: TRBV11-2; CDR3 protein: CASSLERLHNEQFF; CDR3 DNA: TGTGCCAGCAGCTTAGAGCGTCTACACAATGAGCAGTTCTTC
CDR3 length: 11; D gene: TRBD1; J gene: TRBJ1-1; clone size: -; V gene: TRBV20-1; CDR3 protein: CRGQTNTEAFF; CDR3 DNA: TGCAGGGGACAGACGAACACTGAAGCTTTCTTT
CDR3 length: 15; D gene: TRBD1; J gene: TRBJ1-3; clone size: -; V gene: TRBV5-5; CDR3 protein: CASSPGGTVGNTIYF; CDR3 DNA: TGTGCCAGCAGCCCGGGTGGGACAGTTGGAAACACCATATATTTT
CDR3 length: 13; D gene: -; J gene: TRBJ1-5; clone size: -; V gene: TRBV9; CDR3 protein: CASSPTDYQPQHF; CDR3 DNA: TGTGCCAGCAGCCCCACAGATTATCAGCCCCAGCATTTT
CDR3 length: 16; D gene: TRBD2; J gene: TRBJ2-3; clone size: -; V gene: TRBV6-6; CDR3 protein: CASSYSGAGGADTQYF; CDR3 DNA: TGTGCCAGCAGTTACTCCGGGGCGGGGGGGGCAGATACGCAGTATTTT
CDR3 length: 12; D gene: -; J gene: TRBJ2-3; clone size: -; V gene: TRBV7-3; CDR3 protein: CASSEPGGTQYF; CDR3 DNA: TGTGCCAGCAGCGAACCAGGGGGGACGCAGTATTTT
CDR3 length: 14; D gene: -; J gene: TRBJ1-1; clone size: -; V gene: TRBV19; CDR3 protein: CASTAGRLNTEAFF; CDR3 DNA: TGTGCCAGTACCGCGGGCCGGTTGAACACTGAAGCTTTCTTT
CDR3 length: 15; D gene: TRBD1; J gene: TRBJ1-2; clone size: -; V gene: TRBV6-6; CDR3 protein: CASSPPGQGLVAYTF; CDR3 DNA: TGTGCCAGCAGCCCTCCGGGACAGGGCCTGGTTGCCTACACCTTC
CDR3 length: 14; D gene: -; J gene: TRBJ1-5; clone size: -; V gene: TRBV6-6; CDR3 protein: CASSLTDSNQPQHF; CDR3 DNA: TGTGCCAGCAGCCTGACAGATAGCAATCAGCCCCAGCATTTT
CDR3 length: 18; D gene: TRBD1; J gene: TRBJ1-1; clone size: -; V gene: TRBV9; CDR3 protein: CASSVAEYRTGENTEAFF; CDR3 DNA: TGTGCCAGCAGCGTAGCCGAATACCGGACAGGGGAGAACACTGAAGCTTTCTTT
CDR3 length: 13; D gene: TRBD1; J gene: TRBJ1-6; clone size: -; V gene: TRBV10-3; CDR3 protein: CASSGTENSPLHF; CDR3 DNA: TGTGCCAGCTCCGGGACAGAAAATTCACCCCTCCACTTT
CDR3 length: 13; D gene: -; J gene: TRBJ1-2; clone size: -; V gene: TRBV29-1; CDR3 protein: CSVEGGEIYGYTF; CDR3 DNA: TGCAGCGTTGAAGGGGGGGAGATCTATGGCTACACCTTC
CDR3 length: 17; D gene: TRBD1; J gene: TRBJ1-1; clone size: -; V gene: TRBV5-5; CDR3 protein: CASSRRQGQAMNTEAFF; CDR3 DNA: TGTGCCAGCAGCCGACGACAGGGCCAAGCAATGAACACTGAAGCTTTCTTT
CDR3 length: 14; D gene: -; J gene: TRBJ1-1; clone size: -; V gene: TRBV3-1/TRBV3-2; CDR3 protein: CASSPAGRNTEAFF; CDR3 DNA: TGTGCCAGCAGCCCGGCCGGGAGGAACACTGAAGCTTTCTTT
CDR3 length: 14; D gene: TRBD1; J gene: TRBJ1-5; clone size: -; V gene: TRBV5-1; CDR3 protein: CASSSGQGGQPQHF; CDR3 DNA: TGCGCCAGCAGCTCGGGACAGGGAGGCCAGCCCCAGCATTTT
CDR3 length: 14; D gene: -; J gene: TRBJ2-4; clone size: -; V gene: TRBV4-2; CDR3 protein: CASSQAGSKNIQYF; CDR3 DNA: TGTGCCAGCAGCCAAGCGGGTTCTAAAAACATTCAGTACTTC
CDR3 length: 12; D gene: -; J gene: TRBJ2-1; clone size: -; V gene: TRBV5-4; CDR3 protein: CASSLTLNEQFF; CDR3 DNA: TGTGCCAGCAGCTTGACTCTCAATGAGCAGTTCTTC
CDR3 length: 11; D gene: TRBD1; J gene: TRBJ1-2; clone size: -; V gene: TRBV20-1; CDR3 protein: CSASDRVGYTF; CDR3 DNA: TGCAGTGCTAGTGACAGGGTTGGCTACACCTTC
CDR3 length: 16; D gene: -; J gene: TRBJ1-2; clone size: -; V gene: TRBV2; CDR3 protein: CASSERRLTNNYGYTF; CDR3 DNA: TGTGCCAGCAGTGAACGTCGGCTGACTAATAACTATGGCTACACCTTC
CDR3 length: 13; D gene: -; J gene: TRBJ1-1; clone size: -; V gene: TRBV28; CDR3 protein: CASSLRQLTEAFF; CDR3 DNA: TGTGCCAGCAGTTTAAGACAACTCACTGAAGCTTTCTTT
CDR3 length: 15; D gene: -; J gene: TRBJ1-2; clone size: -; V gene: TRBV2; CDR3 protein: CASSEDSGQFYGYTF; CDR3 DNA: TGTGCCAGCAGTGAGGATAGTGGACAGTTCTATGGCTACACCTTC
CDR3 length: 15; D gene: TRBD1; J gene: TRBJ1-1; clone size: -; V gene: TRBV2; CDR3 protein: CASSERTGVGTEAFF; CDR3 DNA: TGTGCCAGCAGTGAAAGGACAGGGGTAGGCACTGAAGCTTTCTTT
CDR3 length: 16; D gene: TRBD2; J gene: TRBJ2-5; clone size: -; V gene: TRBV25-1; CDR3 protein: CASSVLAALEWETQYF; CDR3 DNA: TGTGCCAGCAGTGTTCTAGCGGCGCTTGAATGGGAGACCCAGTACTTC
CDR3 length: 16; D gene: -; J gene: TRBJ1-6; clone size: -; V gene: TRBV10-3; CDR3 protein: CAISRDTGGINSPLHF; CDR3 DNA: TGTGCCATCAGCCGTGACACGGGGGGTATTAATTCACCCCTCCACTTT
CDR3 length: 12; D gene: -; J gene: TRBJ2-5; clone size: -; V gene: TRBV5-1; CDR3 protein: CASRAEQETQYF; CDR3 DNA: TGCGCCAGCAGGGCGGAGCAAGAGACCCAGTACTTC
CDR3 length: 15; D gene: -; J gene: TRBJ2-2; clone size: -; V gene: TRBV5-6; CDR3 protein: CASSPGHLRGGELFF; CDR3 DNA: TGTGCCAGCAGCCCAGGGCACCTAAGAGGCGGGGAGCTGTTTTTT
CDR3 length: 13; D gene: -; J gene: TRBJ2-1; clone size: -; V gene: TRBV30; CDR3 protein: CAWRRGMYNEQFF; CDR3 DNA: TGTGCCTGGAGACGGGGGATGTACAATGAGCAGTTCTTC
CDR3 length: 13; D gene: -; J gene: TRBJ2-2; clone size: -; V gene: TRBV4-1; CDR3 protein: CASRPGVREELFF; CDR3 DNA: TGCGCCAGCAGGCCCGGGGTTCGGGAGGAGCTGTTTTTT
CDR3 length: 17; D gene: -; J gene: TRBJ2-2; clone size: once; V gene: TRBV5-1; CDR3 protein: CASSPAPSGLNTGELFF; CDR3 DNA: TGCGCCAGCAGCCCGGCACCGTCAGGACTGAACACCGGGGAGCTGTTTTTT
CDR3 length: 13; D gene: -; J gene: TRBJ2-7; clone size: -; V gene: TRBV7-9; CDR3 protein: CASSRASYREQYF; CDR3 DNA: TGTGCCAGCAGCCGCGCCTCCTATCGCGAGCAGTACTTC
CDR3 length: 13; D gene: -; J gene: TRBJ1-1; clone size: -; V gene: TRBV5-6; CDR3 protein: CASSPRGGTEAFF; CDR3 DNA: TGTGCCAGCAGCCCTCGAGGGGGCACTGAAGCTTTCTTT
CDR3 length: 14; D gene: -; J gene: TRBJ1-1; clone size: -; V gene: TRBV7-9; CDR3 protein: CASSLDTKDTEAFF; CDR3 DNA: TGTGCCAGCAGCTTAGATACAAAAGACACTGAAGCTTTCTTT